This entry concerns a single T cell receptor (beta chain). The PCR used 60 Vbeta and 13 Jbeta primers. Per the original methods: As a later analysis found, there were tens of millions of unique TCR beta chains, of which roughly 11 million were shared. TCRdb's table, derived via immunoSEQ multiplex PCR, lists solely in-frame clones and lacks some. The V and J calls and clone size come from that table; D and trimming were worked out from the DNA. The table counts 200,000 to 250,000 clones; about 1% lies in the top ten. Germline CDR1 LNHDA, CDR2 SQIVND (reference sequence). This CDR3 has 15 amino acids. V lost 6 bases, J lost 9 bases, and 13 bases stayed unmatched. This sample stems from a study of cytomegalovirus exposure and HLA in healthy donors.

The sample taken for sequencing was PBMCs. The chain couples TRBV19 to TRBJ2-1; 8 bases are a match to TRBD1. This TCR came from a woman aged 25 to 39 in good health and CMV-seropositive. The CDR3 protein is CASSPWTGQQSEQFF. In DNA form, the CDR3 reads TGTGCCAGTAGCCCCTGGACAGGGCAGCAGAGTGAGCAGTTCTTC.